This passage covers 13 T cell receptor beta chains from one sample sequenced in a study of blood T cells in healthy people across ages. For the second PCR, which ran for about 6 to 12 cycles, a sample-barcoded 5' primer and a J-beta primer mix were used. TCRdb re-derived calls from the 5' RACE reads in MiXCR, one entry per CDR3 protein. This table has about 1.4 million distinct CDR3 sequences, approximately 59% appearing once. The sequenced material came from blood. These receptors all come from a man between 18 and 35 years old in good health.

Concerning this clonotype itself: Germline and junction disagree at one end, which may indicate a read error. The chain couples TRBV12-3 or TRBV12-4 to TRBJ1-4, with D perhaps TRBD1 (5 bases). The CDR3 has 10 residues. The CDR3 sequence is CASGAENLFF. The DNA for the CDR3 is TGTGCCAGCGGGGCAGAAAATCTGTTTTTT.

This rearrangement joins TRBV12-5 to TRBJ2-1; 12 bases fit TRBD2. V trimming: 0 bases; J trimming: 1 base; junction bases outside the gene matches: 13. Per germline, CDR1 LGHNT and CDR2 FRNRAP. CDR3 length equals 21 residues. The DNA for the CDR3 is TGTGCTAGTGGTTTGGTAAAGGACGGTCTGACTAGCGGGGGATCCTACAATGAGCAGTTCTTC. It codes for CASGLVKDGLTSGGSYNEQFF. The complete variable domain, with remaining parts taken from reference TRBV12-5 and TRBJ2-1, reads DARVTQTPRHKVTEMGQEVTMRCQPILGHNTVFWYRQTMMQGLELLAYFRNRAPLDDSGMPKDRFSAEMPDATLATLKIQPSEPRDSAVYFCASGLVKDGLTSGGSYNEQFFGPGTRLTVL.

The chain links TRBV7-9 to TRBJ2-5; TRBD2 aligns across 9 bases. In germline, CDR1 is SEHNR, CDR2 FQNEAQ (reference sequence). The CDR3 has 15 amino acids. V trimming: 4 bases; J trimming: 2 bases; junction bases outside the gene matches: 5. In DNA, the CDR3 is TGTGCCAGCAGCTCCGCCAGCGGGGGGCAAGAGACCCAGTACTTC. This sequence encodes CASSSASGGQETQYF.

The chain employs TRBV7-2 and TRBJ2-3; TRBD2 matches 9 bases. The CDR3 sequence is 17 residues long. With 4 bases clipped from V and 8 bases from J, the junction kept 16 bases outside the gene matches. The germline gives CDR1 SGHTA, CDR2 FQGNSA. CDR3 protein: CASSSFRGREGILTQYF. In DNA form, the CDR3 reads TGTGCCAGCAGCTCCTTTAGGGGGCGGGAGGGCATCCTTACGCAGTATTTT.

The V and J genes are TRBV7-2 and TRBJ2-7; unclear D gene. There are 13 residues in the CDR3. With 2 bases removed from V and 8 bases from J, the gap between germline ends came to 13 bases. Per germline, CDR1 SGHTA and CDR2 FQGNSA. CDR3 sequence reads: CASSLSEKVKQYF. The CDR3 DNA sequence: TGTGCCAGCAGCTTATCAGAAAAGGTGAAGCAGTACTTC. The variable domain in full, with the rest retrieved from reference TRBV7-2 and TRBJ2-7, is GAGVSQSPSNKVTEKGKDVELRCDPISGHTALYWYRQSLGQGLEFLIYFQGNSAPDKSGLPSDRFSAERTGGSVSTLTIQRTQQEDSAVYLCASSLSEKVKQYFGPGTRLTVT.

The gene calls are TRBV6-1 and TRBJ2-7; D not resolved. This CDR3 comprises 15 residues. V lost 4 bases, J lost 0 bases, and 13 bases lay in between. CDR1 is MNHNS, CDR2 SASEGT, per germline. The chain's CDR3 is CASSAQPTNSYEQYF. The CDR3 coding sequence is TGTGCCAGCAGTGCCCAACCTACCAACTCCTACGAGCAGTACTTC.

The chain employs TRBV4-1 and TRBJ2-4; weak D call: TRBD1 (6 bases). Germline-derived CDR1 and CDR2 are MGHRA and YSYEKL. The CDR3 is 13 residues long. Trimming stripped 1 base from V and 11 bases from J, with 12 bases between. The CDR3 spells CASSQVMRQVQYF. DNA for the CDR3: TGCGCCAGCAGCCAAGTGATGAGACAGGTTCAGTACTTC.

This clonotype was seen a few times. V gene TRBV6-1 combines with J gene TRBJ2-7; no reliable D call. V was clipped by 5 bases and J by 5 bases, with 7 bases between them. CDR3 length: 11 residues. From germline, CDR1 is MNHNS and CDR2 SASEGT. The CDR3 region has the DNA TGTGCCAGCAGTAGTATCAACGAGCAGTACTTC. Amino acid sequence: CASSSINEQYF.

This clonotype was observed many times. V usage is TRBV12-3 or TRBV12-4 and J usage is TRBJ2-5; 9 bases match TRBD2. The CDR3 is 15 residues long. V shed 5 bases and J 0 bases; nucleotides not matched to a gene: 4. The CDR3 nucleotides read TGTGCCAGCAGTACTAGCGGGCTCAACCAAGAGACCCAGTACTTC. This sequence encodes CASSTSGLNQETQYF.

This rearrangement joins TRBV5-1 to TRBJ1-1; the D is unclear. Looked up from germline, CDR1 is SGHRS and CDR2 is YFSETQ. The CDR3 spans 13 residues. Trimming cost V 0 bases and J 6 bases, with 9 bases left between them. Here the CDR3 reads CASSLGRRPEAFF. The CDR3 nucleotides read TGCGCCAGCAGCTTGGGGAGGAGGCCTGAAGCTTTCTTT. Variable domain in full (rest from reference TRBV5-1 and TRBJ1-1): KAGVTQTPRYLIKTRGQQVTLSCSPISGHRSVSWYQQTPGQGLQFLFEYFSETQRNKGNFPGRFSGRQFSNSRSEMNVSTLELGDSALYLCASSLGRRPEAFFGQGTRLTVV.

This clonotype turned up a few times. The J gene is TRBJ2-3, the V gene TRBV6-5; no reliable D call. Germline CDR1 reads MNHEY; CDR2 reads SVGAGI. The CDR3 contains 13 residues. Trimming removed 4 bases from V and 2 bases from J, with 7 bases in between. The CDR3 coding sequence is TGTGCCAGCAGTTCCCACACCACAGATACGCAGTATTTT. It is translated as CASSSHTTDTQYF.

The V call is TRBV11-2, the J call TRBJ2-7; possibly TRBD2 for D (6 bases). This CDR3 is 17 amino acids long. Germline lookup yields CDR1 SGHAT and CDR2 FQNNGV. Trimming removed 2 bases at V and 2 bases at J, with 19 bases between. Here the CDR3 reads CASSLPWGELATYEQYF. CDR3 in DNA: TGTGCCAGCAGCTTACCTTGGGGGGAGTTGGCAACCTACGAGCAGTACTTC.

Here the CDR3 reads CASGTGREQYF. The CDR3 bases are TGTGCCAGCGGGACAGGTCGCGAGCAGTACTTC. This chain connects TRBV6-5 to TRBJ2-4; 8 bases are a match to TRBD1. The DNA end is a closer match to TRBJ2-7, so the J assignment may be wrong. The germline V gene has CDR1 MNHEY and CDR2 SVGAGI. The CDR3 runs to 11 residues.